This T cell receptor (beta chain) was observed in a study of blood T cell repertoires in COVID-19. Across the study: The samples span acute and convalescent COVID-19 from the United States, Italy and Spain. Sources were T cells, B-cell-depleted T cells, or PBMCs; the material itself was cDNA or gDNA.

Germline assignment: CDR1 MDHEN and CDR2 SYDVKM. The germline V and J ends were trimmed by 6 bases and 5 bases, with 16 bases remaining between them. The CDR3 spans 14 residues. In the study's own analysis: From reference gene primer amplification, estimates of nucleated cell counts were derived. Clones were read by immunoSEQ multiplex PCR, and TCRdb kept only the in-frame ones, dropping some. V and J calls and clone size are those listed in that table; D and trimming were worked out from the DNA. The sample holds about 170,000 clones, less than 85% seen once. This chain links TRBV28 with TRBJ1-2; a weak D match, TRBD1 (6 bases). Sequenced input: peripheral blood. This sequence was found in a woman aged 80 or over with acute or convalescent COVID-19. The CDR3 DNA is TGTGCCAGCAGATACCCCGCAGGGGAATATGGCTACACCTTC. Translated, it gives CASRYPAGEYGYTF.